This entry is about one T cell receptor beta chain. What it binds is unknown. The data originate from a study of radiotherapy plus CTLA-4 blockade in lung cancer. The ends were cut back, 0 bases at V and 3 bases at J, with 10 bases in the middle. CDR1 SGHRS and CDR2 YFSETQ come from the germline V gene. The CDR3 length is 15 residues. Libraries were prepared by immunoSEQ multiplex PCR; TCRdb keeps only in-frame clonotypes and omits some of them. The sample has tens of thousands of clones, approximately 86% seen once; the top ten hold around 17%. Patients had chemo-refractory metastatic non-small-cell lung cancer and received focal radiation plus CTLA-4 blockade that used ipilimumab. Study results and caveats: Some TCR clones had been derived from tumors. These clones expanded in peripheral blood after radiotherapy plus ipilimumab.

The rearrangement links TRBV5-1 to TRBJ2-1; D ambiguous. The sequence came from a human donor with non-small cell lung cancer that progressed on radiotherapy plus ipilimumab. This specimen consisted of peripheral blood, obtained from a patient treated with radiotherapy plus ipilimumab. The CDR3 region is CASSLAPVGYNEQFF. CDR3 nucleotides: TGCGCCAGCAGCTTGGCCCCAGTCGGCTACAATGAGCAGTTCTTC.